This passage covers 4 T cell receptor beta chains from one sample sequenced in a study of CD8+ T cells in alopecia areata. The sequencing template was cDNA reverse transcribed from extracted RNA. Clones were read by immunoSEQ multiplex PCR, and TCRdb kept only the in-frame ones, dropping some. The data hold 90,000 to 150,000 clones, with 55% to 65% observed a single time. Sequencing was performed on CD4+ T cells sorted from blood. These receptors were taken from a human donor in good health.

This sequence joins TRBV18 and TRBJ2-7, with D perhaps given as TRBD1 or TRBD2 (5 bases each). The CDR3 loop spans 14 amino acids. Germline loops: CDR1 KGHSH, CDR2 LQKENI. V lost 3 bases, J lost 2 bases, and 11 bases lay in between. CDR3 coding DNA: TGTGCCAGCTCACCCGGGGCCCCGGCCTACGAGCAGTACTTC. Its translation: CASSPGAPAYEQYF.

The J gene is TRBJ2-2, the V gene TRBV1; the DNA was not used to check the table's D call, TRBD1. TRBV1 is recorded as a pseudogene. CDR3 length: 15 amino acids. DNA for the CDR3: TGCACCAGCAGCCAAGGGACACCGAACACCGGGGAGCTGTTTTTT. Translating gives CTSSQGTPNTGELFF.

The J gene is TRBJ1-1, the V gene TRBV19, with D tentatively TRBD1 (6 bases). Trimming shortened V by 10 bases and J by 0 bases, and 12 bases separated the two germline ends. The germline CDR1 and CDR2 sequences are LNHDA and SQIVND (reference sequence). CDR3 length: 13 residues. CDR3 loop: CATQGWVNTEAFF. DNA of the CDR3: TGTGCCACCCAGGGGTGGGTGAACACTGAAGCTTTCTTT.

The chain uses TRBV11-3 and TRBJ2-5; tentative D call: TRBD2 (6 bases). Germline-derived CDR1 and CDR2 are SGHNT and YENEEA. Trimming removed 5 bases from V and 2 bases from J, with 12 bases in between. The CDR3 is made up of 14 amino acids. The CDR3 DNA sequence: TGTGCCAGCAGCCCCGGAGGGATACAAGAGACCCAGTACTTC. The encoded protein is CASSPGGIQETQYF. Looking up the rest from reference TRBV11-3 and TRBJ2-5 gives the full variable domain: EAGVVQSPRYKIIEKKQPVAFWCNPISGHNTLYWYLQNLGQGPELLIRYENEEAVDDSQLPKDRFSAERLKGVDSTLKIQPAELGDSAVYLCASSPGGIQETQYFGPGTRLLVL.